The T cell receptor (beta chain) described here comes from a study of shared clonotypes between healthy human individuals. Study-level findings and limits: Investigators collected only blood, and repertoires in tissues likely differ. A limitation of the genetic and exposure-history diversity represented arose from few donors.

The study separated CD4+ cells into CD45RA+ naive and CD45RA-negative memory subsets. The table came from immunoSEQ multiplex PCR; TCRdb's copy has only in-frame clones and leaves some out. The repertoire holds approximately 340,000 clones, less than 85% seen once, with 10% in the top ten. Note on this clone: Its antigen is unknown.

Deletions cut 6 bases from V and 0 bases from J, with 10 bases between. This CDR3 is built from 14 residues. CDR1 MDHEN and CDR2 SYDVKM come from the germline V gene. This TCR was recovered from a man in his thirties or forties in good health. Material for sequencing was memory CD4+ T cells sorted from blood. Regarding subset: CD45RA-negative fraction. V is TRBV28 and J is TRBJ2-3, with a possible D match to TRBD2 (6 bases). The chain's CDR3 is CASSRGGSTDTQYF. In DNA form, the CDR3 reads TGTGCCAGCAGCAGAGGAGGGAGCACAGATACGCAGTATTTT. The whole variable domain, filled in from reference TRBV28 and TRBJ2-3, reads DVKVTQSSRYLVKRTGEKVFLECVQDMDHENMFWYRQDPGLGLRLIYFSYDVKMKEKGDIPEGYSVSREKKERFSLILESASTNQTSMYLCASSRGGSTDTQYFGPGTRLTVL.